This is a list of T cell receptor beta chains from one sample in a study of T-cell memory formation after mild COVID-19. TCRdb re-called the 5' RACE reads with MiXCR, one entry per CDR3 protein. Among 100,000 to 150,000 distinct CDR3 sequences listed, approximately 15% were seen once. The sequencing input was PBMCs or a T cell subset sorted from them (not recorded which). The origin of the receptors is an adult woman who had mild COVID-19 (a few samples of this study predate the infection). Cell type and time point are not known. CDR3s include the opening cysteine and the closing phenylalanine or tryptophan. The D gene is left open where the match is weak. The size field is filled for only some rows; it gives once, few, many or a size class.

cdr3_aa	cdr3_nt	d_call	j_call	v_call	clone_size
CASSLGTATDEQYF	TGTGCCAGCAGCTTGGGGACAGCTACCGACGAGCAGTACTTC	NA	TRBJ2-7	TRBV5-4	few
CASSSRAFTSTDTQYF	TGTGCCAGCAGCTCCCGGGCCTTTACTAGCACAGATACGCAGTATTTT	NA	TRBJ2-3	TRBV7-9	few
CASSQDRSGGPDTQYF	TGTGCCAGCAGCCAAGATAGGTCGGGGGGCCCAGATACGCAGTATTTT	NA	TRBJ2-3	TRBV4-2	NA
CASSLLAGERANYGYTF	TGTGCCAGCAGCTTACTAGCAGGGGAGAGGGCTAACTATGGCTACACCTTC	NA	TRBJ1-2	TRBV7-2	NA
CASSFDGQGANQPQHF	TGCGCCAGCAGCTTCGACGGACAGGGAGCAAATCAGCCCCAGCATTTT	TRBD1	TRBJ1-5	TRBV5-1	NA
CASSPGRPTNEKLFF	TGTGCCAGTAGTCCAGGGAGGCCAACTAATGAAAAACTGTTTTTT	NA	TRBJ1-4	TRBV19	NA
CASSILQEDYEQYF	TGTGCCAGCAGCATACTGCAAGAAGACTACGAGCAGTACTTC	NA	TRBJ2-7	TRBV5-4	NA
CSVLLSTGELFF	TGCAGTGTTCTCCTATCCACCGGGGAGCTGTTTTTT	NA	TRBJ2-2	TRBV20-1	NA
CASRGQGYGYTF	TGTGCCAGCAGGGGACAGGGTTATGGCTACACCTTC	TRBD1	TRBJ1-2	TRBV2	NA
CASSLARGQETQYF	TGCGCCAGCAGCTTGGCCCGGGGACAAGAGACCCAGTACTTC	NA	TRBJ2-5	TRBV5-1	NA
CASIIGLSGYTF	TGCGCCAGCATTATTGGTCTGTCTGGCTACACCTTC	NA	TRBJ1-2	TRBV5-1	few
CASRQPNTDTQYF	TGTGCCAGTAGACAGCCAAACACAGATACGCAGTATTTT	NA	TRBJ2-3	TRBV19	NA
CASSFYRSAEAFF	TGTGCCAGCAGCTTTTATCGCTCCGCTGAAGCTTTCTTT	NA	TRBJ1-1	TRBV11-3	few
CASSQAWASGEQFF	TGTGCCAGCAGCCAAGCTTGGGCTAGCGGGGAGCAGTTCTTC	TRBD2	TRBJ2-1	TRBV3-1	few
CASSYSRTARRPQHF	TGTGCCAGCAGTTACTCGAGGACAGCAAGACGGCCCCAGCATTTT	NA	TRBJ1-5	TRBV6-5	few
CASSLLGNEQFF	TGTGCCAGCAGTTTACTGGGCAATGAGCAGTTCTTC	NA	TRBJ2-1	TRBV12-3/TRBV12-4	NA
CASSTGLGPQHF	TGTGCCAGCAGTACAGGGTTAGGGCCCCAGCATTTT	NA	TRBJ1-5	TRBV5-5	NA
CSATLAGAGETQYF	TGCAGTGCTACTTTAGCGGGGGCAGGGGAGACCCAGTACTTC	TRBD2	TRBJ2-5	TRBV20-1	NA
CASSSGQGPSTDTQYF	TGTGCCAGCAGCTCCGGACAGGGACCTAGCACAGATACGCAGTATTTT	TRBD1	TRBJ2-3	TRBV6-6	NA
CASSPLGGGRNTEAFF	TGTGCCAGCAGTCCACTCGGGGGGGGCAGGAACACTGAAGCTTTCTTT	NA	TRBJ1-1	TRBV27	NA
CASSQEGREETQYF	TGCGCCAGCAGCCAAGAGGGCAGGGAAGAGACCCAGTACTTC	NA	TRBJ2-5	TRBV4-1	few
CASSETGEHQPQHF	TGTGCCAGCAGTGAAACAGGGGAGCATCAGCCCCAGCATTTT	TRBD1	TRBJ1-5	TRBV6-4	NA
CASSLPGLAALFF	TGTGCCAGCAGCTTACCGGGACTAGCGGCCCTGTTCTTC	TRBD2	TRBJ2-1	TRBV7-8	NA
CASSQSSSGRVRGELFF	TGCGCCAGCAGTCAATCTTCAAGCGGGAGGGTCAGAGGGGAGCTGTTTTTT	TRBD2	TRBJ2-2	TRBV23-1	once
CSVSGVGPEAFF	TGCAGCGTTTCTGGGGTTGGCCCTGAAGCTTTCTTT	NA	TRBJ1-1	TRBV29-1	NA
CASSGSGTSSYEQYF	TGCGCCAGCAGCGGGTCCGGGACTAGCTCCTACGAGCAGTACTTC	TRBD2	TRBJ2-7	TRBV5-1	NA
CASSQGSGGEQFF	TGTGCCAGCAGCCAGGGGAGCGGCGGCGAGCAGTTCTTC	NA	TRBJ2-1	TRBV7-3	NA
CASRIPQGADTEAFF	TGTGCCAGCAGGATCCCACAGGGGGCGGACACTGAAGCTTTCTTT	TRBD1	TRBJ1-1	TRBV12-3/TRBV12-4	few
CASTGTSGTGELFF	TGTGCCAGCACCGGGACTAGTGGGACCGGGGAGCTGTTTTTT	TRBD2	TRBJ2-2	TRBV6-5	NA
CASSQGPYGYTF	TGTGCCAGCAGCCAGGGTCCGTATGGCTACACCTTC	NA	TRBJ1-2	TRBV3-1	few
CAISVGRDDQPQHF	TGTGCCATCAGTGTGGGTAGAGACGATCAGCCCCAGCATTTT	NA	TRBJ1-5	TRBV10-3	NA
CASSHTLAGGNNEQFF	TGCGCCAGCAGCCATACTTTAGCGGGGGGAAACAATGAGCAGTTCTTC	TRBD2	TRBJ2-1	TRBV4-1	few
CSARDKRGPTYNEQFF	TGCAGTGCTAGAGATAAGCGGGGGCCTACCTACAATGAGCAGTTCTTC	TRBD2	TRBJ2-1	TRBV20-1	few
CASSLGQNTEAFF	TGTGCCAGCAGCTTGGGACAGAACACTGAAGCTTTCTTT	NA	TRBJ1-1	TRBV7-3	many
CSVGPGTGGGGANVLTF	TGCAGCGTTGGGCCCGGGACAGGGGGCGGTGGGGCCAACGTCCTGACTTTC	TRBD1	TRBJ2-6	TRBV29-1	NA
CASSALGSPYYEQYF	TGTGCCAGCAGTGCTTTGGGCTCCCCGTACTACGAGCAGTACTTC	NA	TRBJ2-7	TRBV2	few
CASNRSPGQGQFF	TGTGCCAGCAACCGATCCCCCGGACAGGGCCAGTTCTTC	TRBD1	TRBJ2-1	TRBV9	NA
CASPPGQMVSTEAFF	TGTGCCAGCCCCCCGGGGCAGATGGTGTCCACTGAAGCTTTCTTT	NA	TRBJ1-1	TRBV2	few
CASTPLPGQGLTDTQYF	TGCGCCAGCACGCCTCTCCCGGGACAGGGTCTCACAGATACGCAGTATTTT	TRBD1	TRBJ2-3	TRBV5-1	NA
CASSRTRADYEQYF	TGTGCCAGCAGCAGAACGAGGGCAGACTACGAGCAGTACTTC	NA	TRBJ2-7	TRBV5-5	NA